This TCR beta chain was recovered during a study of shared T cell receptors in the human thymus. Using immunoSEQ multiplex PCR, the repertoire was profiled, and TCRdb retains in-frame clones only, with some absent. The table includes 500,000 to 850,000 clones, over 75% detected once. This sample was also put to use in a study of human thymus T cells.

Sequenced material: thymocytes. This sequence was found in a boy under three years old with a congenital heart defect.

The CDR3 region is CASSQVIKGLATQETQYF. DNA of the CDR3: TGTGCCAGCAGCCAAGTTATCAAGGGACTAGCCACTCAAGAGACCCAGTACTTC. This chain uses TRBV14 with TRBJ2-5; 9 nucleotides line up with TRBD2. The CDR3 spans 18 residues. Unmatched junction bases numbered 11, after V lost 1 base and J lost 2 bases. Germline CDR1 is SGHDN and CDR2 is FVKESK.